The 10 T cell receptor beta chains below come from one sample, sequenced in a study of blood T cells in healthy people across ages. Alongside a J-beta primer mix, a sample-barcoded 5' primer served in a second PCR lasting about 6 to 12 cycles. TCRdb called the 5' RACE reads again in MiXCR, with one record for every CDR3 protein. The data show about 730,000 distinct CDR3 sequences, roughly 44% seen once. Material for sequencing was blood. The receptors shown here come from a woman in her sixties in good health.

This clonotype was seen only a few times. This rearrangement joins TRBV7-9 to TRBJ1-1; 7 bases map to TRBD1. The CDR3 contains 13 residues. Germline lookup yields CDR1 SEHNR and CDR2 FQNEAQ (reference sequence). Germline trimming cut 4 bases from V and 4 bases from J; bases unmatched to any gene: 3. Written as DNA, the CDR3 is TGTGCCAGCAGCTCAGACAGGGTCACTGAAGCTTTCTTT. Amino acids: CASSSDRVTEAFF.

The V and J genes are TRBV5-1 and TRBJ1-4; tentatively, D is TRBD1 (6 bases). The V end lost 4 bases, the J end lost 4 bases, and 8 bases lay between the germline ends. Looked up from germline, CDR1 is SGHRS and CDR2 is YFSETQ. The CDR3 covers 13 residues. Here the CDR3 reads CASSRGNNEKLFF. As DNA, the CDR3 is TGCGCCAGCAGCAGGGGGAATAATGAAAAACTGTTTTTT.

This clonotype has just a few counts. This chain uses TRBV3-1 with TRBJ1-1, with a tentative D call TRBD1 (5 bases). V was trimmed by 4 bases and J by 1 base, leaving 10 bases between them. The CDR3 runs to 14 residues. Per the germline V gene, CDR1 is LGHDT and CDR2 is YNNKEL (reference sequence). The CDR3 is CASSPLGPNTEAFF. The CDR3 region has the DNA TGTGCCAGCAGCCCACTGGGACCGAACACTGAAGCTTTCTTT.

The chain employs TRBV7-2 and TRBJ1-4; TRBD1 is a possible D gene (6 bases). This CDR3 contains 15 residues. CDR1 SGHTA and CDR2 FQGNSA come from the germline V gene. V lost 1 base and J lost 3, with 9 bases in between. The DNA for the CDR3 is TGTGCCAGCAGCTTAGGGGGGCGTCCTAATGAAAAACTGTTTTTT. It translates to CASSLGGRPNEKLFF.

The genes are TRBV20-1 and TRBJ2-5; weak D call: TRBD1 (5 bases). The germline V and J ends were trimmed by 2 bases and 4 bases, with 11 bases remaining between them. CDR1 and CDR2 from the germline V gene are DFQATT and SNEGSKA (reference sequence). The CDR3 spans 13 residues. In DNA form, the CDR3 reads TGCAGTGCTAGAACGCAGGGTCGAGAGACCCAGTACTTC. Residues: CSARTQGRETQYF.

V usage is TRBV2 and J usage is TRBJ2-7; D gene unclear. Between the trimmed V and J ends, which lost 7 bases and 2 bases, there was a span of 9 bases. The length of the CDR3 is 12 residues. Per the germline V gene, CDR1 is SNHLY and CDR2 is FYNNEI. CDR3 coding DNA: TGTGCCAGCACCGGCAGCCCCTACGAGCAGTACTTC. Amino acid sequence: CASTGSPYEQYF. Filled out from reference TRBV2 and TRBJ2-7, the complete variable domain reads EPEVTQTPSHQVTQMGQEVILRCVPISNHLYFYWYRQILGQKVEFLVSFYNNEISEKSEIFDDQFSVERPDGSNFTLKIRSTKLEDSAMYFCASTGSPYEQYFGPGTRLTVT.

This clonotype was seen once. The rearrangement uses TRBV6-6 and TRBJ1-2; possible D gene TRBD1, 6 bases. The germline V gene has CDR1 MNHNY and CDR2 SVGAGI (reference sequence). This CDR3 comprises 13 residues. The germline V and J ends were trimmed by 6 bases and 6 bases, with 14 bases remaining between them. CDR3 in DNA: TGTGCCAGCAGCCCTCTCGGGGGCGATGGCTACACCTTC. This codes for CASSPLGGDGYTF.

The chain uses TRBV12-5 and TRBJ2-3; 14 bases are a match to TRBD2. The germline gives CDR1 LGHNT, CDR2 FRNRAP. The V and J ends lost 6 bases and 2 bases, in that order; junction bases with no gene match: 7. The CDR3 is 17 residues long. The CDR3 is CASGPGLAGAPTDTQYF. The CDR3 nucleotides are TGTGCTAGTGGCCCGGGACTAGCGGGAGCTCCCACAGATACGCAGTATTTT.

The table lists this clonotype with a few counts. This chain joins TRBV6-5 and TRBJ2-7; 8 bases line up with TRBD1. Germline assignment: CDR1 MNHEY and CDR2 SVGAGI. The CDR3 has 13 residues. Trimming at V came to 5 bases and at J to 7 bases, leaving 7 bases not matched to a gene. The CDR3 is CASSKQGVSEQYF. CDR3 DNA sequence: TGTGCCAGCAGTAAACAGGGGGTGAGTGAGCAGTACTTC.

This chain uses TRBV2 with TRBJ1-5; 7 bases fit TRBD1. V trimming: 6 bases; J trimming: 6 bases; junction bases outside the gene matches: 8. The CDR3 is made up of 14 amino acids. The germline CDR1 and CDR2 sequences are SNHLY and FYNNEI. The CDR3 nucleotides read TGTGCCAGCAGCGGACAGGAGGTGTTTCAGCCCCAGCATTTT. Its translation: CASSGQEVFQPQHF.